A single TCR beta chain is shown here with its context. Libraries were prepared by immunoSEQ multiplex PCR; TCRdb keeps only in-frame clonotypes and omits some of them. The sample consists of over 200,000 clones, 75% to 85% of them appearing once. Germline CDR1 reads SEHNR; CDR2 reads FQNEAQ (reference sequence). The V gene lost 2 bases and the J gene lost 3 bases, with 5 bases spanning the gap. The CDR3 spans 12 residues. This sample stems from a study of blood T cell repertoires in COVID-19. For the study at large: Nucleic acid was either cDNA or gDNA, and it came from T cells, B-cell-depleted T cells, or PBMCs.

Seattle patients were enrolled while actively infected and followed longitudinally. Sequenced input: peripheral blood. The V and J genes are TRBV7-9 and TRBJ2-7; D is possibly TRBD1 (5 bases). The origin of this receptor is a woman aged 25 to 39 with COVID-19, enrolled during active disease. The CDR3 sequence: CASSLRGYEQYF. CDR3 nucleotides: TGTGCCAGCAGCTTAAGGGGCTACGAGCAGTACTTC.